These 21 T cell receptor beta chains share one sample of origin, sequenced in a study of blood T cell repertoires in COVID-19. Profiled with immunoSEQ multiplex PCR; TCRdb holds only in-frame clones, not every one. The sample holds 150,000 to 200,000 clones, 89% seen once. The specimen sequenced was PBMCs or T cells enriched from blood (not recorded which). Receptors originate from a woman in her thirties or forties with acute COVID-19.

This chain uses TRBV2 with TRBJ1-5, with TRBD1 matching 11 bases. The germline gives CDR1 SNHLY, CDR2 FYNNEI. CDR3 length equals 15 residues. With V trimmed by 4 bases and J by 9 bases, 8 bases remained unmatched. The CDR3 sequence is CASSGDRGGRGPQHF. The CDR3, as DNA: TGTGCCAGCAGTGGGGACAGGGGGGGACGTGGGCCCCAGCATTTT.

This clone was observed a handful of times. The chain carries TRBV19 and TRBJ1-4, with 7 bases lining up with TRBD1. CDR1 is LNHDA and CDR2 is SQIVND in the germline V gene (reference sequence). The CDR3 covers 15 residues. The V and J ends lost 4 bases and 7 bases, in that order; junction bases with no gene match: 9. The CDR3 DNA sequence: TGTGCCAGTAGTAGCCAGGGGGGAGGTGTTGAAAAACTGTTTTTT. Its protein is CASSSQGGGVEKLFF.

This clone has only a few counts. The sample has other DNA sequences that encode this CDR3 too. The rearrangement uses TRBV5-1 and TRBJ1-2, with unresolved D. V was shortened by 0 bases and J by 3 bases, with 6 bases between the two germline ends. Per germline, CDR1 SGHRS and CDR2 YFSETQ. There are 13 residues in the CDR3. The CDR3 reads CASSLAGDYGYTF. CDR3 sequence (DNA): TGCGCCAGCAGCTTGGCCGGGGACTATGGCTACACCTTC.

The chain joins TRBV2 to TRBJ2-1, with 8 bases fitting TRBD1. The CDR3 consists of 16 residues. After removal of 3 bases from V and 10 bases from J, the junction contained 14 bases not matched to a gene. CDR1 and CDR2 (germline): SNHLY, FYNNEI. The CDR3 sequence: CASSEEGRGPFDEQFF. For the CDR3, the DNA is TGTGCCAGCAGTGAGGAAGGCAGGGGGCCCTTCGACGAGCAGTTCTTC.

The rearrangement uses TRBV4-3 and TRBJ2-7, with D possibly being TRBD1 (6 bases). This CDR3 spans 13 amino acids. CDR1 is LGHNA and CDR2 is YSLEER in the germline V gene. V gave up 0 bases and J gave up 9 bases, with 12 bases separating them. The chain's CDR3 is CASSQDFTGLQYF. DNA for the CDR3: TGCGCCAGCAGCCAAGATTTTACAGGGTTGCAGTACTTC.

The chain is built from TRBV19 and TRBJ2-7; a weak D match, TRBD1 (5 bases). Germline V gene data show CDR1 as LNHDA and CDR2 as SQIVND (reference sequence). This CDR3 is 14 amino acids long. The V end was cut by 3 bases, the J end by 2 bases, with 11 bases between. CDR3 protein: CASSISWGPYEQYF. The CDR3 DNA reads TGTGCCAGTAGTATCTCATGGGGCCCCTACGAGCAGTACTTC.

The CDR3 DNA sequence: TGTGCCAGCAGCTTGACAGGGGGAGGGGTTCAGCCCCAGCATTTT. Amino acid sequence: CASSLTGGGVQPQHF. The V gene is TRBV5-5, the J gene TRBJ1-5, with 8 bases aligning to TRBD1. With V trimmed by 1 base and J by 6 bases, 6 bases remained unmatched. CDR3 size: 15 residues. Germline assignment: CDR1 SGHKS and CDR2 YYEKEE (reference sequence).

The gene calls are TRBV10-2 and TRBJ2-1; possibly TRBD2 for D (6 bases). The CDR3 spans 14 residues. CDR1 is WSHSY and CDR2 is SAAADI in the germline V gene. V was pared by 6 bases and J by 4 bases, with 13 bases between. The CDR3, as DNA: TGCGCCAGCAGCAAGCGGGTCCTATACAATGAGCAGTTCTTC. Translated, it gives CASSKRVLYNEQFF.

CDR3: CASSLGPGTGGASGNTIYF. CDR3 in DNA: TGCGCCAGCAGCTTGGGGCCGGGGACAGGGGGCGCGTCTGGAAACACCATATATTTT. The V and J genes are TRBV5-1 and TRBJ1-3; 12 bases are shared with TRBD1. The V gene end was trimmed by 0 bases and the J gene end by 1 base; junction bases not matched to a gene: 8. The CDR3 consists of 19 residues. Germline V lookup: CDR1 SGHRS, CDR2 YFSETQ. Combining the CDR3 with reference TRBV5-1 and TRBJ1-3 gives the whole variable domain KAGVTQTPRYLIKTRGQQVTLSCSPISGHRSVSWYQQTPGQGLQFLFEYFSETQRNKGNFPGRFSGRQFSNSRSEMNVSTLELGDSALYLCASSLGPGTGGASGNTIYFGEGSWLTVV.

The rearrangement links TRBV19 to TRBJ1-5, with D unresolved. The germline V and J ends were trimmed by 3 bases and 6 bases, with 15 bases remaining between them. The CDR3 consists of 15 residues. Germline V gives CDR1 LNHDA, CDR2 SQIVND (reference sequence). CDR3 DNA sequence: TGTGCCAGTAGTATCAGATCGGGTACCGCTCAGCCCCAGCATTTT. This sequence encodes CASSIRSGTAQPQHF. The full variable domain, with the rest looked up from reference TRBV19 and TRBJ1-5, is DGGITQSPKYLFRKEGQNVTLSCEQNLNHDAMYWYRQDPGQGLRLIYYSQIVNDFQKGDIAEGYSVSREKKESFPLTVTSAQKNPTAFYLCASSIRSGTAQPQHFGDGTRLSIL.

The chain uses TRBV7-3 and TRBJ2-1, with D perhaps TRBD1 (5 bases). The CDR3 consists of 11 residues. Per the germline V gene, CDR1 is SGHTA and CDR2 is FQGTGA. V lost 4 bases, J lost 10 bases, and 8 bases lay in between. CDR3 region: CASSSGQEQFF. The CDR3, as DNA: TGTGCCAGCAGCTCCGGACAAGAGCAGTTCTTC.

The chain carries TRBV10-1 and TRBJ1-1; D remains ambiguous. CDR3 size: 12 residues. Germline V CDR1 and CDR2: WNHNN, SYGVQD (reference sequence). Trimming left V 0 bases short and J 10 bases short, with 9 bases between. CDR3: CASSESAAGAFF. In nucleotides, the CDR3 is TGCGCCAGCAGTGAGTCGGCCGCAGGAGCTTTCTTT.

The V call is TRBV7-9, the J call TRBJ1-1; tentatively, D is TRBD1 (5 bases). Germline assignment: CDR1 SEHNR and CDR2 FQNEAQ (reference sequence). CDR3 length: 15 residues. The ends were cut back, 5 bases at V and 1 base at J, with 14 bases in the middle. In DNA form, the CDR3 reads TGTGCCAGCAGCCCTCGGACAAGGGGGAACACTGAAGCTTTCTTT. Its protein product is CASSPRTRGNTEAFF.

The chain has TRBV2 and TRBJ1-2; possibly TRBD1 for D (5 bases). The CDR3 totals 14 residues. Germline CDR1 reads SNHLY; CDR2 reads FYNNEI. V was shortened by 2 bases and J by 3 bases, with 10 bases between the two germline ends. Here the CDR3 reads CASSEWDWDYGYTF. DNA of the CDR3: TGTGCCAGCAGTGAATGGGACTGGGACTATGGCTACACCTTC.

The chain is built from TRBV7-9 and TRBJ2-4; D call uncertain. The CDR3 extends over 19 amino acids. Trimming stripped 1 base from V and 0 bases from J, with 19 bases between. Looked up from germline, CDR1 is SEHNR and CDR2 is FQNEAQ (reference sequence). This chain's CDR3 is CASSLGERPNYLAKNIQYF. The DNA for the CDR3 is TGTGCCAGCAGCTTAGGCGAGAGACCAAACTATTTAGCCAAAAACATTCAGTACTTC.

The rearrangement links TRBV5-1 to TRBJ2-7; D might be TRBD2 (5 bases). The germline V gene has CDR1 SGHRS and CDR2 YFSETQ. V was cut by 3 bases and J by 2 bases, with 15 bases left in between. The CDR3 totals 15 residues. Here the CDR3 reads CASSSTPMTTYEQYF. Written as DNA, the CDR3 is TGCGCCAGCAGCTCTACTCCTATGACTACCTACGAGCAGTACTTC.

This chain uses TRBV12-3 or TRBV12-4 with TRBJ1-2; 7 bases map to TRBD1. The CDR3 runs to 13 residues. With 6 bases clipped from V and 6 bases from J, the junction kept 7 bases outside the gene matches. The CDR3 DNA reads TGTGCCAGCAGCTCAATAGACAGGGATGGCTACACCTTC. Translation gives CASSSIDRDGYTF.

V is TRBV5-8 and J is TRBJ1-5; TRBD1 matches at 7 bases. The CDR3 totals 18 residues. The trim removed 2 bases at V and 1 base at J, leaving 12 bases unmatched. Germline V CDR1 and CDR2: SGHTS, YDEGEE. The CDR3 reads CASSFGQGGLQSNQPQHF. The DNA for the CDR3 is TGTGCCAGCAGCTTTGGGCAGGGGGGCCTACAAAGCAATCAGCCCCAGCATTTT.

The chain carries TRBV5-1 and TRBJ2-7; 9 nucleotides agree with TRBD2. The germline V gene encodes CDR1 SGHRS and CDR2 YFSETQ. The CDR3 spans 16 residues. V dropped 1 base and J dropped 7; count of bases not matched to a gene: 12. The CDR3 loop reads CASSLSGGGGVREQYF. The CDR3 DNA is TGCGCCAGCAGCTTGTCTGGCGGGGGGGGTGTGCGGGAGCAGTACTTC.

This chain links TRBV4-1 with TRBJ2-7; tentatively, D is TRBD1 (5 bases). V lost 1 base and J lost 0, with 10 bases in between. The CDR3 totals 15 residues. In germline, CDR1 is MGHRA, CDR2 YSYEKL. The CDR3 bases are TGCGCCAGCAGCCAAGTAGAACAGGTCTCCTACGAGCAGTACTTC. Protein: CASSQVEQVSYEQYF.

The V gene is TRBV28, the J gene TRBJ2-4; 9 bases are shared with TRBD2. The germline V gene encodes CDR1 MDHEN and CDR2 SYDVKM. This CDR3 spans 15 amino acids. CDR3 nucleotides: TGTGCGGCAGCGGAGGCGGGGGGGACCAAAAACATTCAGTACTTC. Translating gives CAAAEAGGTKNIQYF.